Listed here are 24 T cell receptor beta chains from one sample, sequenced in a study of T cell responses to AZD1222 COVID-19 vaccine. This table comes from immunoSEQ multiplex PCR, and its TCRdb copy is limited to in-frame clones, with some not included. In the table there are around 120,000 clones, 88% of which are singletons. The specimen was peripheral blood, collected on day 0 of AZD1222 vaccination. These receptors were collected from an adult in good health.

The rearrangement links TRBV4-2 to TRBJ2-7; D remains unclear. Looked up from germline, CDR1 is LGHNA and CDR2 is YNFKEQ. V lost 0 bases, J lost 7 bases, and 13 bases lay in between. The length of the CDR3 is 14 residues. The CDR3 region has the DNA TGTGCCAGCAGCCAAGAAGTTGGGGAACGAGAGCAGTACTTC. This sequence encodes CASSQEVGEREQYF.

This clone turned up a few times. This chain links TRBV19 with TRBJ2-1, with 9 bases lining up with TRBD2. The ends lost 3 bases at V and 2 bases at J; junction bases unmatched: 2. Per the germline V gene, CDR1 is LNHDA and CDR2 is SQIVND (reference sequence). The length of the CDR3 is 15 residues. CDR3 in amino acids: CASSILAGTYNEQFF. The DNA of the CDR3 is TGTGCCAGTAGTATTCTAGCGGGGACCTACAATGAGCAGTTCTTC.

The V and J genes are TRBV6-2 or TRBV6-3 and TRBJ2-3; D is undetermined. Germline values: CDR1 MNHEY, CDR2 SVGEGT. The ends were cut back, 2 bases at V and 2 bases at J, with 8 bases in the middle. CDR3 length equals 14 residues. CDR3 loop: CASSYGQPTDTQYF. DNA of the CDR3: TGTGCCAGCAGTTACGGTCAGCCCACAGATACGCAGTATTTT.

The chain has TRBV28 and TRBJ2-6; 11 positions match TRBD1. V was clipped by 7 bases and J by 0 bases; unmatched bases: 2. The CDR3 is 16 amino acids. CDR1 is MDHEN and CDR2 is SYDVKM in the germline V gene. This CDR3 is CASNGQGASGANVLTF. CDR3 DNA sequence: TGTGCCAGCAACGGACAGGGGGCCTCTGGGGCCAACGTCCTGACTTTC.

J is TRBJ1-6 and V is TRBV10-2, with 7 nucleotides matching TRBD1. The CDR3 spans 13 residues. Trimming removed 6 bases from V and 8 bases from J; junction bases left unmatched: 4. Germline-derived CDR1 and CDR2 are WSHSY and SAAADI. CDR3 residues: CASRTGTDSPLHF. CDR3 nucleotides: TGCGCCAGCAGGACAGGGACCGATTCACCCCTCCACTTT.

This chain joins TRBV5-4 and TRBJ1-1, with 11 bases that match TRBD1. The CDR3 contains 15 residues. The germline gives CDR1 SGHNT, CDR2 YYREEE (reference sequence). With V trimmed by 3 bases and J by 1 base, 2 bases remained unmatched. CDR3 sequence: CASSWDRGWNTEAFF. The CDR3 DNA is TGTGCCAGCAGCTGGGACAGGGGGTGGAACACTGAAGCTTTCTTT.

The gene calls are TRBV27 and TRBJ2-2; D gene ambiguous. Trimming took 6 bases from V and 4 from J, leaving 9 bases between them. The CDR3 spans 13 residues. CDR1 is MNHEY, CDR2 SMNVEV, per germline (reference sequence). The CDR3 reads CASSRRITGELFF. CDR3 bases: TGTGCCAGCAGCCGCAGGATCACCGGGGAGCTGTTTTTT.

The chain combines TRBV7-9 with TRBJ2-7; 9 bases match TRBD1. Germline CDR1 SEHNR, CDR2 FQNEAQ (reference sequence). V trimming: 1 base; J trimming: 2 bases; junction bases outside the gene matches: 3. The CDR3 contains 15 residues. The CDR3 DNA sequence: TGTGCCAGCAGCTTAGGAGGACAGGGGCCCTACGAGCAGTACTTC. Residues: CASSLGGQGPYEQYF.

This clone showed up just once. In nucleotides, the CDR3 is TGCAGCGGCCTAGGGAGGTTAGGAACCGGGGAGCTGTTTTTT. It yields the protein CSGLGRLGTGELFF. V gene TRBV29-1 combines with J gene TRBJ2-2; TRBD2 might be the D (6 bases). Germline CDR1 SQVTM, CDR2 ANQGSEA. The CDR3 is 14 amino acids. V was pared by 7 bases and J by 5 bases, with 17 bases between.

The CDR3 loop is CATSRDLQGNTGELFF. For the CDR3, the DNA is TGTGCCACCAGCAGAGATCTTCAGGGGAACACCGGGGAGCTGTTTTTT. This rearrangement joins TRBV15 to TRBJ2-2, with TRBD1 as a possible D gene (5 bases). The CDR3 has 16 amino acids. Trimming removed 0 bases from V and 1 base from J, with 9 bases in between. Per germline, CDR1 LNHNV and CDR2 YYDKDF (reference sequence).

The rearrangement uses TRBV4-3 and TRBJ2-3; D remains ambiguous. The CDR3 spans 13 residues. Germline values: CDR1 LGHNA, CDR2 YSLEER. The ends were cut back, 0 bases at V and 7 bases at J, with 8 bases in the middle. CDR3 DNA sequence: TGCGCCAGCAGCCAAGATTACCCGAATACGCAGTATTTT. This translates into CASSQDYPNTQYF.

The chain carries TRBV19 and TRBJ2-3; D remains ambiguous. Trimming removed 6 bases at V and 0 bases at J, with 16 bases between. The germline V gene has CDR1 LNHDA and CDR2 SQIVND (reference sequence). The CDR3 sequence is 16 residues long. The CDR3, as DNA: TGTGCCAGTAGCCCCGATGGCAGGTTTAGCACAGATACGCAGTATTTT. Translated: CASSPDGRFSTDTQYF.

The chain carries TRBV28 and TRBJ1-2; D is unresolved. The V gene's germline CDR1 is MDHEN and CDR2 SYDVKM. V shed 5 bases and J shed 5 bases, with 12 bases lying between them. The CDR3 totals 13 residues. The CDR3, as DNA: TGTGCCAGCAGTCCTCCGGCAGTTTATGGCTACACCTTC. It encodes CASSPPAVYGYTF.

The chain links TRBV6-5 to TRBJ1-2; unclear D gene. V was cut by 5 bases and J by 0 bases, with 13 bases left in between. The germline V gene has CDR1 MNHEY and CDR2 SVGAGI. This CDR3 contains 15 residues. CDR3 region: CASSPGGNPNYGYTF. CDR3 nucleotides: TGTGCCAGCAGTCCGGGCGGGAATCCTAACTATGGCTACACCTTC.

This clone has only a few counts. This chain uses TRBV4-1 with TRBJ1-2, with D maybe TRBD1 (5 bases). The ends were cut back, 1 base at V and 6 bases at J, with 12 bases in the middle. The germline V gene encodes CDR1 MGHRA and CDR2 YSYEKL. The CDR3 has 14 amino acids. CDR3 nucleotide sequence: TGCGCCAGCAGCCAAGCGCGGACACCTGATGGCTACACCTTC. Protein: CASSQARTPDGYTF.

This clone was counted only a few times. The rearrangement links TRBV7-8 to TRBJ1-5; D is ambiguous. Trimming left V 3 bases short and J 0 bases short, with 12 bases between. This CDR3 spans 16 amino acids. Germline lookup yields CDR1 SGHVS and CDR2 FQNEAQ. The CDR3 spells CASSFSISYSNQPQHF. CDR3 nucleotide sequence: TGTGCCAGCAGCTTCTCAATCAGCTATAGCAATCAGCCCCAGCATTTT. The whole variable domain, remainder taken from reference TRBV7-8 and TRBJ1-5, is GAGVSQSPRYKVAKRGQDVALRCDPISGHVSLFWYQQALGQGPEFLTYFQNEAQLDKSGLPSDRFFAERPEGSVSTLKIQRTQQEDSAVYLCASSFSISYSNQPQHFGDGTRLSIL.

The rearrangement joins TRBV7-3 to TRBJ2-1, with a possible D match to TRBD2 (6 bases). This CDR3 is 15 amino acids long. V was clipped by 5 bases and J by 5 bases, with 16 bases between them. CDR1 and CDR2 (germline): SGHTA, FQGTGA. CDR3 sequence: CASSPNVGGHNEQFF. CDR3 DNA sequence: TGTGCCAGCAGCCCTAACGTGGGAGGCCACAATGAGCAGTTCTTC.

This clone has only one observation. The chain carries TRBV18 and TRBJ2-5, with TRBD1 identical over 9 bases. Germline CDR1 is KGHSH and CDR2 is LQKENI. V was clipped by 5 bases and J by 7 bases; unmatched bases: 11. This CDR3 is built from 15 residues. CDR3 in amino acids: CASSTTGQGKGTQYF. The CDR3 DNA follows: TGTGCCAGCTCAACTACCGGACAGGGGAAGGGGACCCAGTACTTC.

This chain uses TRBV5-1 with TRBJ2-3; D might be TRBD1 or TRBD2, each matching 5 bases. In germline, CDR1 is SGHRS, CDR2 YFSETQ. The CDR3 spans 15 residues. Trimming removed 5 bases at V and 0 bases at J, with 13 bases between. CDR3 loop: CASRIWDLSTDTQYF. CDR3 coding DNA: TGCGCCAGCAGGATCTGGGACCTTAGCACAGATACGCAGTATTTT.

The V and J genes are TRBV12-5 and TRBJ1-1, with a weak D call TRBD1 (5 bases). The germline gives CDR1 LGHNT, CDR2 FRNRAP. There are 13 residues in the CDR3. V shed 5 bases and J shed 8 bases, with 15 bases lying between them. CDR3 protein: CASGSFGGLEAFF. The DNA of the CDR3 is TGTGCTAGTGGTAGCTTCGGGGGACTCGAAGCTTTCTTT. Variable domain in full (rest from reference TRBV12-5 and TRBJ1-1): DARVTQTPRHKVTEMGQEVTMRCQPILGHNTVFWYRQTMMQGLELLAYFRNRAPLDDSGMPKDRFSAEMPDATLATLKIQPSEPRDSAVYFCASGSFGGLEAFFGQGTRLTVV.

The chain uses TRBV5-3 and TRBJ1-2; D uncertain. TRBV5-3 is designated an ORF whose function remains uncertain. This CDR3 spans 10 amino acids. Trimming stripped 6 bases from V and 5 bases from J, with 5 bases between. For the CDR3, the DNA is TGTGCCAGAATCCTATATGGCTACACCTTC. As protein: CARILYGYTF.

The chain employs TRBV10-2 and TRBJ2-7; D is perhaps TRBD1 or TRBD2 (5 bases each). This CDR3 has 13 residues. Trimming cost V 6 bases and J 2 bases, with 11 bases left between them. Germline V gene sequence: CDR1 WSHSY, CDR2 SAAADI. CDR3: CASRGDGPYEQYF. CDR3 DNA sequence: TGCGCCAGCAGGGGGGACGGGCCCTACGAGCAGTACTTC.

This chain links TRBV7-2 with TRBJ1-1, with a weak D call TRBD1 (6 bases). V lost 4 bases to trimming and J lost 1 base, with 13 bases between them. Germline V gene data show CDR1 as SGHTA and CDR2 as FQGNSA. The CDR3 spans 15 residues. CDR3 in amino acids: CASSSGRGTNTEAFF. CDR3 DNA: TGTGCCAGCAGCTCTGGCAGGGGCACGAACACTGAAGCTTTCTTT.

The chain couples TRBV4-3 to TRBJ1-4; the match to TRBD1 covers 7 bases. The germline V gene has CDR1 LGHNA and CDR2 YSLEER. This CDR3 has 14 amino acids. V lost 0 bases to trimming and J lost 10 bases; unmatched junction nucleotides: 5. The chain's CDR3 is CASSQDQGVGKLFF. In DNA form, the CDR3 reads TGCGCCAGCAGCCAAGATCAGGGGGTTGGAAAACTGTTTTTT.